Following are 32 T cell receptor beta chains from one sample sequenced in a study of CD8 T cells in ankylosing spondylitis. Findings and limits, study-wide: A motif of roughly eight highly homologous TCR beta variants was seen as apparently characteristic of ankylosing spondylitis blood.

For these receptors, no antigen is known. TCRdb independently ran MiXCR on the 5' RACE reads; one entry per CDR3 protein. The table has about 450,000 distinct CDR3 sequences, roughly 27% seen once. Sequenced input: blood, either unsorted or a sorted T cell fraction (not recorded which). These receptors were collected from a male donor with ankylosing spondylitis.

The chain uses TRBV12-3 or TRBV12-4 and TRBJ2-1; D is unclear. Trimming left V 7 bases short and J 5 bases short, with 18 bases between. The length of the CDR3 is 15 residues. The DNA of the CDR3 is TGTGCCAGCACCTCCGGAGACCCAGGCAACAATGAGCAGTTCTTC. This translates into CASTSGDPGNNEQFF.

The chain joins TRBV7-8 to TRBJ2-7; the match to TRBD2 covers 15 bases. Trimming cost V 5 bases and J 7 bases; bases outside gene matches: 12. This CDR3 is 17 amino acids long. Germline CDR1 and CDR2: SGHVS and FQNEAQ. The CDR3 loop is CASSRTGTSGRYGEQYF. In DNA, the CDR3 is TGTGCCAGCAGCCGTACCGGGACTAGCGGGAGGTATGGTGAGCAGTACTTC.

The chain links TRBV5-5 to TRBJ2-3; TRBD2 might be the D (5 bases). Germline V gene lookup returns CDR1 SGHKS and CDR2 YYEKEE (reference sequence). V dropped 4 bases and J dropped 3 bases, with 9 bases sitting between them. CDR3 size: 13 residues. The CDR3 loop reads CASSPRRTDTQYF. The CDR3 DNA reads TGTGCCAGCAGCCCCCGGAGGACAGATACGCAGTATTTT.

This clonotype was counted only a few times. The V call is TRBV11-2, the J call TRBJ2-3, with TRBD1 identical over 9 bases. CDR3 size: 17 residues. Trimming cost V 4 bases and J 2 bases; bases outside gene matches: 10. Germline lookup yields CDR1 SGHAT and CDR2 FQNNGV. CDR3 loop: CASSWMTGQGPTDTQYF. CDR3 nucleotide sequence: TGTGCCAGCAGCTGGATGACGGGACAGGGTCCCACAGATACGCAGTATTTT.

This clonotype was counted between two and nine times. The V and J genes are TRBV2 and TRBJ1-2; D not resolved. The germline V gene encodes CDR1 SNHLY and CDR2 FYNNEI. Between the trimmed V and J ends, which lost 2 bases and 3 bases, there was a span of 7 bases. The length of the CDR3 is 13 residues. CDR3 sequence reads: CASSEMADYGYTF. CDR3 DNA sequence: TGTGCCAGCAGTGAAATGGCAGACTATGGCTACACCTTC.

The chain is built from TRBV5-5 and TRBJ1-5; D is possibly TRBD1 (5 bases). The CDR3 runs to 15 residues. Germline CDR1 and CDR2: SGHKS and YYEKEE (reference sequence). V gave up 4 bases and J gave up 4 bases, with 15 bases separating them. In DNA, the CDR3 is TGTGCCAGCAGCCAAATAGGGACCGTTAATCAGCCCCAGCATTTT. Translating it yields CASSQIGTVNQPQHF.

The chain recombines TRBV5-1 with TRBJ2-5; D ambiguous. The V gene's germline CDR1 is SGHRS and CDR2 YFSETQ. The CDR3 has 16 amino acids. The germline V and J ends were trimmed by 5 bases and 0 bases, with 17 bases remaining between them. The CDR3, as DNA: TGCGCCAGCAGAAGCTTGATAGGACGGAACCAAGAGACCCAGTACTTC. Translating gives CASRSLIGRNQETQYF.

In this sample, this clonotype turned up a few times. CDR3 loop: CASSLLEANVLTF. The CDR3 coding sequence is TGCGCCAGCAGCTTATTAGAGGCCAACGTCCTGACTTTC. This chain uses TRBV5-1 with TRBJ2-6, with D hard to call. The V gene's germline CDR1 is SGHRS and CDR2 YFSETQ. The CDR3 extends over 13 amino acids. V lost 2 bases, J lost 6 bases, and 6 bases lay in between.

CDR3 sequence reads: CSGRLAGVGDTQYF. DNA for the CDR3: TGCAGCGGGCGGTTAGCGGGAGTTGGGGATACGCAGTATTTT. J is TRBJ2-3 and V is TRBV29-1; 9 bases agree with TRBD2. The CDR3 is made up of 14 amino acids. Losses at the gene ends were 7 bases for V and 6 bases for J; bases not matched to a gene: 11. Germline lookup yields CDR1 SQVTM and CDR2 ANQGSEA.

This clonotype was detected ten times or more. The chain carries TRBV12-3 or TRBV12-4 and TRBJ2-7; D is undetermined. V dropped 3 bases and J dropped 5 bases, with 11 bases sitting between them. The CDR3 is 13 amino acids. The CDR3 DNA reads TGTGCCAGCAGTTTCTCCGGCCTCCACGAGCAGTACGTC. It encodes CASSFSGLHEQYV.

This rearrangement joins TRBV3-1 to TRBJ1-2; D is possibly TRBD1 (5 bases). V lost 3 bases and J lost 7, with 9 bases in between. The CDR3 has 12 amino acids. Germline V lookup: CDR1 LGHDT, CDR2 YNNKEL (reference sequence). As DNA, the CDR3 is TGTGCCAGCAGCCAGGGGCGGGCTGGCTACACCTTC. This sequence encodes CASSQGRAGYTF.

This clonotype was detected only a few times. The chain couples TRBV12-3 or TRBV12-4 to TRBJ1-2; weak D call: TRBD1 (5 bases). CDR3 length: 15 amino acids. With 6 bases removed from V and 5 bases from J, the gap between germline ends came to 19 bases. The CDR3 region is CASRAGTVILYGYTF. The DNA of the CDR3 is TGTGCCAGCAGAGCCGGGACCGTCATTCTTTATGGCTACACCTTC.

This clonotype has more than one count but fewer than ten. One junction end does not reproduce the germline sequence, and a read error may be involved. The rearrangement joins TRBV5-1 to TRBJ2-7; 7 bases are a match to TRBD2. Germline lookup yields CDR1 SGHRS and CDR2 YFSETQ. There are 14 residues in the CDR3. CDR3 amino acids: CASRLERDAYEQYF. CDR3 coding DNA: TGCGCCAGCAGGTTGGAGCGGGACGCCTACGAGCAGTACTTC.

The chain joins TRBV6-5 to TRBJ1-4; no clear D. Germline CDR1 and CDR2: MNHEY and SVGAGI. This CDR3 contains 14 residues. The ends were cut back, 7 bases at V and 3 bases at J, with 12 bases in the middle. The CDR3 DNA reads TGTGCCAGCATTAATAACATTTCTAATGAAAAACTGTTTTTT. Its translation: CASINNISNEKLFF.

This sequence joins TRBV5-1 and TRBJ2-2; the D gene is possibly TRBD1 (5 bases). Germline V gene lookup returns CDR1 SGHRS and CDR2 YFSETQ. V was cut by 0 bases and J by 0 bases, with 9 bases left in between. The CDR3 runs 16 residues. The CDR3 spells CASSLAETANTGELFF. CDR3 bases: TGCGCCAGCAGCTTGGCCGAGACAGCGAACACCGGGGAGCTGTTTTTT.

This clonotype was found many times. The J gene is TRBJ2-7, the V gene TRBV2; D unresolved. Germline V gene data show CDR1 as SNHLY and CDR2 as FYNNEI. The V end lost 7 bases, the J end lost 2 bases, and 6 bases lay between the germline ends. This CDR3 has 11 residues. The chain's CDR3 is CASKETYEQYF. The CDR3 DNA is TGTGCCAGCAAGGAAACCTACGAGCAGTACTTC. The full variable domain, in which reference TRBV2 and TRBJ2-7 provide the parts outside the CDR3, is EPEVTQTPSHQVTQMGQEVILRCVPISNHLYFYWYRQILGQKVEFLVSFYNNEISEKSEIFDDQFSVERPDGSNFTLKIRSTKLEDSAMYFCASKETYEQYFGPGTRLTVT.

The chain recombines TRBV20-1 with TRBJ1-5; D gene uncertain. The germline V gene encodes CDR1 DFQATT and CDR2 SNEGSKA (reference sequence). This CDR3 region has 15 residues. V lost 1 base, J lost 4 bases, and 14 bases lay in between. In DNA form, the CDR3 reads TGCAGTGCTAGAGTCCCCAGTATACCTAATCAGCCCCAGCATTTT. Protein: CSARVPSIPNQPQHF.

V gene TRBV29-1 combines with J gene TRBJ2-5; D uncertain. The germline V gene encodes CDR1 SQVTM and CDR2 ANQGSEA. The CDR3 runs 12 residues. Trimming shortened V by 2 bases and J by 5 bases, and 9 bases separated the two germline ends. The DNA of the CDR3 is TGCAGCGTTGAATTGGGTGGGGAGACCCAGTACTTC. Residues: CSVELGGETQYF.

The chain joins TRBV18 to TRBJ2-3; the D is unclear. V dropped 6 bases and J dropped 1 base, with 14 bases sitting between them. This CDR3 has 15 residues. In germline, CDR1 is KGHSH, CDR2 LQKENI. The CDR3 loop is CASSRDTPGTDTQYF. In DNA, the CDR3 is TGTGCCAGCTCCCGAGACACCCCGGGCACAGATACGCAGTATTTT.

The V and J genes are TRBV7-2 and TRBJ2-2, with 9 bases matching TRBD2. J lost 4 bases, V lost 3 bases, and 6 bases had no gene match. The CDR3 is made up of 16 amino acids. The V gene's germline CDR1 is SGHTA and CDR2 FQGNSA. CDR3 sequence reads: CASSFGAGGVTGELFF. The DNA of the CDR3 is TGTGCCAGCAGCTTTGGCGCGGGAGGGGTCACCGGGGAGCTGTTTTTT.

The J gene is TRBJ2-5, the V gene TRBV24-1, with D possibly TRBD2 on 6 matching bases. Trimming left V 2 bases short and J 5 bases short, with 14 bases between. This CDR3 region has 15 residues. Germline loops: CDR1 KGHDR, CDR2 SFDVKD. In DNA, the CDR3 is TGTGCCACCAGTGATTCTGGGCCGGGGGAGGAGACCCAGTACTTC. This translates into CATSDSGPGEETQYF.

This chain uses TRBV7-9 with TRBJ1-6, with a possible D match to TRBD1 (5 bases). Germline values: CDR1 SEHNR, CDR2 FQNEAQ (reference sequence). V was shortened by 3 bases and J by 7 bases, with 10 bases between the two germline ends. This CDR3 is built from 14 residues. For the CDR3, the DNA is TGTGCCAGCAGCTTCTCCAGGGTCAATTCACCCCTCCACTTT. As protein: CASSFSRVNSPLHF.

This clonotype was seen a few times. The J gene is TRBJ2-1, the V gene TRBV4-2, with D hard to call. V was trimmed by 6 bases and J by 3 bases, leaving 15 bases between them. This CDR3 has 15 residues. Germline V gene lookup returns CDR1 LGHNA and CDR2 YNFKEQ. The CDR3, as DNA: TGTGCCAGCAGTCAGACAAGTACCCTCTACAATGAGCAGTTCTTC. Protein: CASSQTSTLYNEQFF.

The sample holds a few counts of this clonotype. The chain recombines TRBV5-1 with TRBJ2-2, with D tentatively TRBD1 or TRBD2 (5 bases each). Trimming shortened V by 4 bases and J by 2 bases, and 12 bases separated the two germline ends. Per germline, CDR1 SGHRS and CDR2 YFSETQ. The CDR3 contains 15 residues. The CDR3 sequence is CASSVTGPNTGELFF. The CDR3, as DNA: TGCGCCAGCAGCGTGACGGGGCCCAACACCGGGGAGCTGTTTTTT.

This clonotype occurred many times. The chain combines TRBV5-1 with TRBJ2-3, with D possibly being TRBD2 (5 bases). This CDR3 comprises 15 residues. In germline, CDR1 is SGHRS, CDR2 YFSETQ. Trimming pared 4 bases from V and 0 bases from J, leaving 12 bases between. The CDR3 bases are TGCGCCAGCAGCACAACGACGGGGAGCACAGATACGCAGTATTTT. Its translation: CASSTTTGSTDTQYF.

This chain uses TRBV19 with TRBJ2-3; possible D gene TRBD2, 5 bases. Germline V gene lookup returns CDR1 LNHDA and CDR2 SQIVND (reference sequence). Trimming stripped 7 bases from V and 5 bases from J, with 22 bases between. The CDR3 length is 16 residues. CDR3 sequence reads: CASTARGQPNRDTQYF. The CDR3 DNA reads as TGTGCCAGTACCGCTCGGGGTCAGCCCAACAGAGATACGCAGTATTTT. The complete variable domain, with remaining parts taken from reference TRBV19 and TRBJ2-3, reads DGGITQSPKYLFRKEGQNVTLSCEQNLNHDAMYWYRQDPGQGLRLIYYSQIVNDFQKGDIAEGYSVSREKKESFPLTVTSAQKNPTAFYLCASTARGQPNRDTQYFGPGTRLTVL.

The rearrangement uses TRBV5-1 and TRBJ1-2, with D tentatively TRBD1 (5 bases). V was clipped by 4 bases and J by 2 bases, with 18 bases between them. Germline V lookup: CDR1 SGHRS, CDR2 YFSETQ. CDR3 length: 16 residues. Here the CDR3 reads CASSPTGRGDNYGYTF. In nucleotides, the CDR3 is TGCGCCAGCAGCCCAACGGGTCGGGGGGACAACTATGGCTACACCTTC.

This clonotype was detected only a few times. The chain uses TRBV5-1 and TRBJ2-3; 10 bases are a match to TRBD2. Germline V gene lookup returns CDR1 SGHRS and CDR2 YFSETQ. V shed 1 base and J 2 bases; nucleotides not matched to a gene: 1. This CDR3 spans 15 amino acids. The CDR3 nucleotides are TGCGCCAGCAGCTTGACTAGCGGGGCCACAGATACGCAGTATTTT. Translating gives CASSLTSGATDTQYF.

This clonotype was seen more than once but under ten times. This chain connects TRBV27 to TRBJ1-1; 8 bases are a match to TRBD1. The germline gives CDR1 MNHEY, CDR2 SMNVEV (reference sequence). The CDR3 has 17 amino acids. The trim removed 2 bases at V and 1 base at J, leaving 9 bases unmatched. CDR3 coding DNA: TGTGCCAGCAGTTTAGTAATTGTAGGACAGGGGAACACTGAAGCTTTCTTT. Translating gives CASSLVIVGQGNTEAFF.

This clonotype was counted only a few times. The rearrangement links TRBV6-2 or TRBV6-3 to TRBJ2-1; either TRBD1 or TRBD2 may fit D (5 bases each). Deletions cut 8 bases from V and 0 bases from J, with 11 bases between. This CDR3 has 14 residues. Germline V CDR1 and CDR2: MNHEY, SVGEGT. The CDR3 spells CASGDGSSYNEQFF. CDR3 nucleotides: TGTGCCAGCGGGGACGGAAGCTCCTACAATGAGCAGTTCTTC.

The V and J genes are TRBV27 and TRBJ1-4; the D is unclear. Germline loops: CDR1 MNHEY, CDR2 SMNVEV (reference sequence). CDR3 size: 15 residues. V lost 5 bases and J 0 bases, leaving 10 bases between the germline ends. The CDR3 DNA follows: TGTGCCAGCAGTCGGAAGTTTGCAACTAATGAAAAACTGTTTTTT. Translation gives CASSRKFATNEKLFF. Full variable domain (outside the CDR3, taken from reference TRBV27 and TRBJ1-4): EAQVTQNPRYLITVTGKKLTVTCSQNMNHEYMSWYRQDPGLGLRQIYYSMNVEVTDKGDVPEGYKVSRKEKRNFPLILESPSPNQTSLYFCASSRKFATNEKLFFGSGTQLSVL.

This clonotype was found many times. CDR3 sequence (DNA): TGTGCCAGCAGTTTAGGGGGTGGCTACACCTTC. It is translated as CASSLGGGYTF. The chain joins TRBV12-3 or TRBV12-4 to TRBJ1-2; D is ambiguous. V lost 1 base and J 7 bases, leaving 4 bases between the germline ends. CDR3 length: 11 amino acids.